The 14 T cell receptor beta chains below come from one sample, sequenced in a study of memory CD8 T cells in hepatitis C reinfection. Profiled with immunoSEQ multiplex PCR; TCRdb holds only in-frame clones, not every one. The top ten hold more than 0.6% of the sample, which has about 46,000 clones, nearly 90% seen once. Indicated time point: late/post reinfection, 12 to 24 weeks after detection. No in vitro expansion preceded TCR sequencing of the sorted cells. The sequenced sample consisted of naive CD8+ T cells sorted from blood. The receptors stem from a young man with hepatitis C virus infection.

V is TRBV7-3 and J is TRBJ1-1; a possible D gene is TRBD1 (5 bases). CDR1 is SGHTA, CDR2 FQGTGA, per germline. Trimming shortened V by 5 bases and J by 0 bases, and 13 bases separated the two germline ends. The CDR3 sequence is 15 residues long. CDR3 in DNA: TGTGCCAGCAGCCCCTCTGGGGGGATGAACACTGAAGCTTTCTTT. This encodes CASSPSGGMNTEAFF.

In nucleotides, the CDR3 is TGTGCCAGCCAAGCGGGAACCACAGATACGCAGTATTTT. Encoded protein: CASQAGTTDTQYF. V gene TRBV6-5 combines with J gene TRBJ2-3; the match to TRBD2 covers 7 bases. This CDR3 is built from 13 residues. CDR1 and CDR2 from the germline V gene are MNHEY and SVGAGI. Trimming at V came to 8 bases and at J to 2 bases, leaving 4 bases not matched to a gene.

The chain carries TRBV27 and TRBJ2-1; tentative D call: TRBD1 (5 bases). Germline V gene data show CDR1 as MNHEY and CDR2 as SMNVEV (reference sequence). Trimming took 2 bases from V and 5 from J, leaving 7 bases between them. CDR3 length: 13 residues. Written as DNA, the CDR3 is TGTGCCAGCAGTTTAGCAGGGAACAATGAGCAGTTCTTC. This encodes CASSLAGNNEQFF.

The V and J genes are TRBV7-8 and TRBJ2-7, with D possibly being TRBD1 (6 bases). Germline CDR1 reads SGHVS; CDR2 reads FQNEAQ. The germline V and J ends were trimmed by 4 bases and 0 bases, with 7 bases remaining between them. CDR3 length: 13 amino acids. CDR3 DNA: TGTGCCAGCAGCTCACAGGGCTCCTACGAGCAGTACTTC. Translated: CASSSQGSYEQYF. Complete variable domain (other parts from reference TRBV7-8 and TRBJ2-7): GAGVSQSPRYKVAKRGQDVALRCDPISGHVSLFWYQQALGQGPEFLTYFQNEAQLDKSGLPSDRFFAERPEGSVSTLKIQRTQQEDSAVYLCASSSQGSYEQYFGPGTRLTVT.

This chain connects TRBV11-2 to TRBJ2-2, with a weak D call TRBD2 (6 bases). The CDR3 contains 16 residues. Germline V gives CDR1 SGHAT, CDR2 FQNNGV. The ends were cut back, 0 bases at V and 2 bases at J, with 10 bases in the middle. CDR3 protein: CASSLEYGLNTGELFF. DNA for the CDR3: TGTGCCAGCAGCTTAGAGTACGGACTAAACACCGGGGAGCTGTTTTTT.

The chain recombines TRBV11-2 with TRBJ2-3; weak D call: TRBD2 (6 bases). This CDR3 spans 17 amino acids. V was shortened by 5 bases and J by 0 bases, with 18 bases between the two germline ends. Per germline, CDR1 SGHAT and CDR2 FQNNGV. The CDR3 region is CASSPRRAGPSTDTQYF. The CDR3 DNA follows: TGTGCCAGCAGCCCAAGGCGGGCGGGGCCTAGCACAGATACGCAGTATTTT.

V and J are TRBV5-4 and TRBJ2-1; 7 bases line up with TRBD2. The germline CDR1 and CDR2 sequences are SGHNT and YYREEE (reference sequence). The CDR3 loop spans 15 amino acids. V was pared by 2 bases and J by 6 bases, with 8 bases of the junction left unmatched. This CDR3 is CASSFMGGEFNEQFF. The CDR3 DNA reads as TGTGCCAGCAGCTTTATGGGGGGGGAATTCAATGAGCAGTTCTTC.

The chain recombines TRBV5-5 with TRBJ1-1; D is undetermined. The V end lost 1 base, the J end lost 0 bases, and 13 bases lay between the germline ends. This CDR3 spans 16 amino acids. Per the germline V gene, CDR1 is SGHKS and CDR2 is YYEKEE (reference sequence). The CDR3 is CASSLMAQQMNTEAFF. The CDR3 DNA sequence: TGTGCCAGCAGCTTGATGGCACAGCAAATGAACACTGAAGCTTTCTTT.

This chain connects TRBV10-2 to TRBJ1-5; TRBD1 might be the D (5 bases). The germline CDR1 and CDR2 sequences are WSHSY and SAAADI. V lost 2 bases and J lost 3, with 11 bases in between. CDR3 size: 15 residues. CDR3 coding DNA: TGCGCCAGCAGTGAGGGGACTACCCCCAATCAGCCCCAGCATTTT. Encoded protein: CASSEGTTPNQPQHF.

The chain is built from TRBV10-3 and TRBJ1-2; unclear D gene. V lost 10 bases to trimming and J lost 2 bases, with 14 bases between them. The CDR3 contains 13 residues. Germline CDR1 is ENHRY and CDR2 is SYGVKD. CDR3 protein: CANSWAQNYGYTF. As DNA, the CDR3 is TGTGCCAACTCCTGGGCACAAAACTATGGCTACACCTTC.

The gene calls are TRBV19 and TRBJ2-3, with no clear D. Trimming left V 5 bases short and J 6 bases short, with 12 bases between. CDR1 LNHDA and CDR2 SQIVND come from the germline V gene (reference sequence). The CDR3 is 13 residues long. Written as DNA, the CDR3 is TGTGCCAGTAGTTCTAGGTCGGTCGATACGCAGTATTTT. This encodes CASSSRSVDTQYF.

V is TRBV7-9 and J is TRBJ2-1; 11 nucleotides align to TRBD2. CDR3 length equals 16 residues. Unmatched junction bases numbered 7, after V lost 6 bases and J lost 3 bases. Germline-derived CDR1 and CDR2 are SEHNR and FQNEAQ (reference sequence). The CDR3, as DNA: TGTGCCAGCAGAAATACCCTAGCGGGAGGCTACAATGAGCAGTTCTTC. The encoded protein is CASRNTLAGGYNEQFF. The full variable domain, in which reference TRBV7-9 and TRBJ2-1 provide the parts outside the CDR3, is DTGVSQNPRHKITKRGQNVTFRCDPISEHNRLYWYRQTLGQGPEFLTYFQNEAQLEKSRLLSDRFSAERPKGSFSTLEIQRTEQGDSAMYLCASRNTLAGGYNEQFFGPGTRLTVL.

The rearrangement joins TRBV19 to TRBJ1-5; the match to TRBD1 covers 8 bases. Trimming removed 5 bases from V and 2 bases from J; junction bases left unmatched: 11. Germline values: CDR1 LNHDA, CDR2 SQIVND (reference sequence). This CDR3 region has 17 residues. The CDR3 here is CASSPRTGSYGNQPQHF. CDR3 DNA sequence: TGTGCCAGTAGTCCTCGGACAGGGTCGTACGGCAATCAGCCCCAGCATTTT. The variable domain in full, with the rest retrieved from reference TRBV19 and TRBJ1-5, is DGGITQSPKYLFRKEGQNVTLSCEQNLNHDAMYWYRQDPGQGLRLIYYSQIVNDFQKGDIAEGYSVSREKKESFPLTVTSAQKNPTAFYLCASSPRTGSYGNQPQHFGDGTRLSIL.

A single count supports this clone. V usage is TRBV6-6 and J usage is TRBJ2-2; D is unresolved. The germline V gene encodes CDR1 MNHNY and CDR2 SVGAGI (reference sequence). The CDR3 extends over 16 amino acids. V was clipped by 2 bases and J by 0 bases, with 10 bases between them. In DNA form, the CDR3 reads TGTGCCAGCAGTTACGGGCAGGTAGCGAACACCGGGGAGCTGTTTTTT. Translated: CASSYGQVANTGELFF.